These 27 T cell receptor beta chains share one sample of origin, sequenced in a study of human T cells and chemical hapten exposure. In TCRdb, the RACE reads were re-called with MiXCR into one record per CDR3 protein. In the table there are approximately 340,000 distinct CDR3 sequences, around 6.9% of which are singletons. Time point here: patch test 1, 2 weeks after DPC sensitization. Treatment in this sample: therapeutic diphenylcyclopropenone sensitization with weekly scalp DPC. The input for sequencing was whole blood, taken in connection with sensitization to the hapten diphenylcyclopropenone (DPC). These receptors all stem from a woman under 30 with alopecia areata. Some clones in this sample may be carry-over from other donors' samples.

A few counts support this clonotype. This rearrangement joins TRBV5-1 to TRBJ2-7, with 9 bases fitting TRBD1. There are 15 residues in the CDR3. Germline assignment: CDR1 SGHRS and CDR2 YFSETQ. V lost 5 bases and J lost 5; bases outside the gene matches: 11. CDR3 nucleotide sequence: TGCGCCAGCAGATACCGGACAGGGGCGTTCGACGAGCAGTACTTC. It codes for CASRYRTGAFDEQYF.

This chain joins TRBV6-2 or TRBV6-3 and TRBJ2-2; tentatively, D is TRBD2 (7 bases). Germline loops: CDR1 MNHEY, CDR2 SVGEGT. The CDR3 is 15 amino acids. V was trimmed by 8 bases and J by 5 bases, leaving 18 bases between them. The CDR3 loop is CASEGVGGPTGELFF. CDR3 sequence (DNA): TGTGCCAGCGAGGGAGTGGGGGGGCCGACCGGGGAGCTGTTTTTT.

The V gene is TRBV3-1, the J gene TRBJ2-1; 8 bases agree with TRBD1. Germline V gene lookup returns CDR1 LGHDT and CDR2 YNNKEL (reference sequence). This CDR3 is 16 amino acids long. J was trimmed by 2 bases and V by 4 bases; bases with no gene match: 7. Here the CDR3 reads CASSRSTGDPYNEQFF. CDR3 in DNA: TGTGCCAGCAGCCGGTCGACAGGGGACCCCTACAATGAGCAGTTCTTC.

The J gene is TRBJ1-2, the V gene TRBV20-1; D unclear. The V gene lost 6 bases and the J gene lost 3 bases, with 17 bases spanning the gap. The CDR3 consists of 14 residues. The germline CDR1 and CDR2 sequences are DFQATT and SNEGSKA (reference sequence). The CDR3 bases are TGCAGTGCCCCCGTCTACCTCGTTGACTATGGCTACACCTTC. This gives the protein CSAPVYLVDYGYTF.

This clonotype was picked up many times. This chain links TRBV6-2 or TRBV6-3 with TRBJ2-2; no definite D call. With 1 base removed from V and 5 bases from J, the gap between germline ends came to 8 bases. The CDR3 consists of 14 residues. In germline, CDR1 is MNHEY, CDR2 SVGEGT. DNA of the CDR3: TGTGCCAGCAGTTACTGGCCCCGAACCGGGGAGCTGTTTTTT. Protein sequence: CASSYWPRTGELFF.

A few counts support this clonotype. The genes are TRBV9 and TRBJ1-1; possibly TRBD1 for D (6 bases). The CDR3 loop spans 14 amino acids. Germline CDR1 and CDR2: SGDLS and YYNGEE. Trimming removed 6 bases at V and 4 bases at J, with 16 bases between. The CDR3 coding sequence is TGTGCCAGCAATACGTGGGGGCAAGGCACTGAAGCTTTCTTT. It yields the protein CASNTWGQGTEAFF. Looking up the rest from reference TRBV9 and TRBJ1-1 gives the full variable domain: DSGVTQTPKHLITATGQRVTLRCSPRSGDLSVYWYQQSLDQGLQFLIQYYNGEERAKGNILERFSAQQFPDLHSELNLSSLELGDSALYFCASNTWGQGTEAFFGQGTRLTVV.

This clonotype was detected only a few times. This chain joins TRBV12-3 or TRBV12-4 and TRBJ1-1; D remains ambiguous. CDR3 length equals 11 residues. V gave up 3 bases and J gave up 11 bases, with 10 bases separating them. The DNA for the CDR3 is TGTGCCAGCAGTTTTGGATTGGGGGCTTTCTTT. It is translated as CASSFGLGAFF.

This clonotype occurred many times. V gene TRBV11-2 combines with J gene TRBJ1-3; the match to TRBD1 covers 7 bases. This CDR3 has 19 residues. Germline CDR1 and CDR2: SGHAT and FQNNGV. V lost 5 bases and J lost 0; bases outside the gene matches: 16. Written as DNA, the CDR3 is TGTGCCAGCAGCCCAGGTTTTCTTCTACAGGGGCACTCTGGAAACACCATATATTTT. This gives the protein CASSPGFLLQGHSGNTIYF.

This chain uses TRBV12-3 or TRBV12-4 with TRBJ2-3; the D gene is possibly TRBD2 (5 bases). V lost 1 base and J 14 bases, leaving 10 bases between the germline ends. CDR3 length equals 11 residues. The CDR3 region is CASSLGERGYF. The CDR3 DNA is TGTGCCAGCAGTTTAGGGGAACGGGGGTATTTT.

This clonotype was observed a handful of times. The chain couples TRBV3-1 to TRBJ1-4; 9 positions agree with TRBD1. The CDR3 is 18 residues long. Germline CDR1 and CDR2: LGHDT and YNNKEL (reference sequence). Losses at the gene ends were 2 bases for V and 6 bases for J; bases not matched to a gene: 13. CDR3 residues: CASSQPLSPQGADEKLFF. The DNA of the CDR3 is TGTGCCAGCAGCCAACCCCTTTCCCCACAGGGGGCGGATGAAAAACTGTTTTTT.

This clonotype was detected ten times or more. J is TRBJ1-1 and V is TRBV6-5, with D unclear. Germline values: CDR1 MNHEY, CDR2 SVGAGI. Trimming left V 8 bases short and J 4 bases short, with 8 bases between. The CDR3 runs 11 residues. CDR3 loop: CASWTPTEAFF. The CDR3 DNA is TGTGCCAGCTGGACGCCCACTGAAGCTTTCTTT.

Only a few counts were recorded for this clonotype. The rearrangement uses TRBV20-1 and TRBJ2-3; weak D call: TRBD1 (6 bases). The germline V gene encodes CDR1 DFQATT and CDR2 SNEGSKA (reference sequence). The CDR3 sequence is 14 residues long. V gave up 5 bases and J gave up 2 bases, with 14 bases separating them. CDR3 nucleotides: TGCAGTGCTCCAAGGGGGTATATCACAGATACGCAGTATTTT. This sequence encodes CSAPRGYITDTQYF.

At least ten counts were recorded for this clonotype. This rearrangement joins TRBV3-1 to TRBJ2-2; 9 bases are a match to TRBD1. Germline loops: CDR1 LGHDT, CDR2 YNNKEL (reference sequence). This CDR3 comprises 15 residues. With 3 bases clipped from V and 5 bases from J, the junction kept 4 bases outside the gene matches. CDR3 in DNA: TGTGCCAGCAGCCATAAGGGGACAGGGACCGGGGAGCTGTTTTTT. Protein product: CASSHKGTGTGELFF.

With regard to this clonotype: A much larger clone is a single base away; this may be a read error. The chain recombines TRBV28 with TRBJ2-7; D gene ambiguous. Germline V gene sequence: CDR1 MDHEN, CDR2 SYDVKM. The CDR3 spans 13 residues. V was shortened by 10 bases and J by 4 bases, with 17 bases between the two germline ends. Here the CDR3 reads CATFGIPPYEQYF. The DNA for the CDR3 is TGTGCCACATTTGGGATCCCGCCTTACGAGCAGTACTTC.

The chain couples TRBV12-3 or TRBV12-4 to TRBJ2-7; unclear D gene. The CDR3 loop spans 14 amino acids. V lost 8 bases and J 7 bases, leaving 21 bases between the germline ends. The chain's CDR3 is CASGRRPTTDEQYF. CDR3 in DNA: TGTGCCAGCGGACGCCGACCCACGACTGATGAGCAGTACTTC.

The chain couples TRBV6-5 to TRBJ1-1; possibly TRBD1 for D (5 bases). The CDR3 sequence is 14 residues long. The germline V gene has CDR1 MNHEY and CDR2 SVGAGI. V was pared by 2 bases and J by 3 bases, with 10 bases between. The CDR3 bases are TGTGCCAGCAGTTACCGAGGGGTTCACACTGAAGCTTTCTTT. Residues: CASSYRGVHTEAFF.

The table lists this clonotype with many counts. The genes are TRBV18 and TRBJ2-2, with a weak D call TRBD2 (6 bases). The CDR3 runs to 15 residues. With 6 bases removed from V and 0 bases from J, the gap between germline ends came to 11 bases. CDR1 is KGHSH, CDR2 LQKENI, per germline. The CDR3 reads CASSATSANTGELFF. In nucleotides, the CDR3 is TGTGCCAGCTCCGCGACTAGTGCGAACACCGGGGAGCTGTTTTTT.

The chain employs TRBV10-3 and TRBJ2-5; TRBD2 matches at 11 bases. The germline V gene has CDR1 ENHRY and CDR2 SYGVKD. The CDR3 totals 14 residues. V lost 6 bases, J lost 3 bases, and 3 bases stayed unmatched. CDR3 amino acids: CAIRGTSGEETQYF. The CDR3 DNA reads as TGTGCCATCAGGGGGACTAGCGGAGAAGAGACCCAGTACTTC.

The rearrangement joins TRBV5-4 to TRBJ2-3, with a tentative D call TRBD2 (5 bases). From germline, CDR1 is SGHNT and CDR2 YYREEE (reference sequence). The length of the CDR3 is 16 residues. Trimming left V 3 bases short and J 4 bases short, with 18 bases between. CDR3 sequence: CASSSRATLSSDTQYF. The CDR3 nucleotides are TGTGCCAGCAGCTCGCGGGCCACCTTAAGCTCAGATACGCAGTATTTT.

This clonotype was detected only a few times. The V gene is TRBV7-2, the J gene TRBJ1-3; the match to TRBD1 covers 7 bases. Germline loops: CDR1 SGHTA, CDR2 FQGNSA. V was pared by 5 bases and J by 4 bases, with 5 bases of the junction left unmatched. This CDR3 spans 14 amino acids. The DNA of the CDR3 is TGTGCCAGCAGCGCACAGGGGTACGGAAACACCATATATTTT. Translated, it gives CASSAQGYGNTIYF.

CDR3 DNA sequence: TGCAGTGCTCCTGAATCCACAGATACGCAGTATTTT. It codes for CSAPESTDTQYF. The rearrangement links TRBV20-1 to TRBJ2-3, with D uncertain. V gave up 5 bases and J gave up 2 bases, with 8 bases separating them. The CDR3 runs to 12 residues. Germline values: CDR1 DFQATT, CDR2 SNEGSKA (reference sequence).

This clonotype came up many times. The chain is built from TRBV7-2 and TRBJ2-4, with 7 bases that match TRBD1. Germline trimming cut 1 base from V and 2 bases from J; bases unmatched to any gene: 5. Germline V gene lookup returns CDR1 SGHTA and CDR2 FQGNSA. The CDR3 has 16 residues. Written as DNA, the CDR3 is TGTGCCAGCAGCTTAGGGATACAGGGGACCAAAAACATTCAGTACTTC. It is translated as CASSLGIQGTKNIQYF. Supplemented by reference TRBV7-2 and TRBJ2-4, the full variable domain reads GAGVSQSPSNKVTEKGKDVELRCDPISGHTALYWYRQSLGQGLEFLIYFQGNSAPDKSGLPSDRFSAERTGGSVSTLTIQRTQQEDSAVYLCASSLGIQGTKNIQYFGAGTRLSVL.

There are a few counts of this clonotype. The chain is built from TRBV10-3 and TRBJ1-3; possibly TRBD1 for D (5 bases). The germline CDR1 and CDR2 sequences are ENHRY and SYGVKD. The V and J ends lost 8 bases and 0 bases respectively, with 11 bases between them. The CDR3 consists of 14 residues. This CDR3 reads CAIGDFFSGNTIYF. The DNA for the CDR3 is TGTGCCATCGGGGACTTTTTCTCTGGAAACACCATATATTTT.

This clonotype has ten or more counts. The chain is built from TRBV6-2 or TRBV6-3 and TRBJ2-3; D may be TRBD2 (5 bases). Trimming left V 8 bases short and J 2 bases short, with 14 bases between. The germline V gene encodes CDR1 MNHEY and CDR2 SVGEGT. The CDR3 extends over 14 amino acids. DNA for the CDR3: TGTGCCAGCCATCGGGAAGGATACACAGATACGCAGTATTTT. As protein: CASHREGYTDTQYF.

Comments on this clonotype: Since the CDR3 does not end with the conserved phenylalanine or tryptophan, this likely comes from a read error. This chain connects TRBV7-8 to TRBJ2-2; possibly TRBD2 for D (7 bases). The CDR3 runs 17 residues. Looked up from germline, CDR1 is SGHVS and CDR2 is FQNEAQ. V lost 1 base and J lost 5, with 17 bases in between. CDR3 protein: CASSLVRRGPLTGELFL. In nucleotides, the CDR3 is TGTGCCAGCAGCTTAGTTAGGCGGGGGCCTCTGACCGGGGAGCTGTTTCTT.

This CDR3 is CASTITLRGGYQPQHF. CDR3 DNA sequence: TGTGCCAGCACCATCACCCTCAGGGGGGGATATCAGCCCCAGCATTTT. The gene calls are TRBV6-6 and TRBJ1-5, with 7 bases lining up with TRBD1. The junction had 14 bases not matched to a gene; V was cut back by 7 bases and J by 5 bases. The CDR3 is 16 amino acids. Germline CDR1 reads MNHNY; CDR2 reads SVGAGI (reference sequence).

The chain recombines TRBV12-3 or TRBV12-4 with TRBJ1-2; 7 positions match TRBD1. Losses at the gene ends were 5 bases for V and 4 bases for J; bases not matched to a gene: 4. This CDR3 has 13 amino acids. Here the CDR3 reads CASSQGGPYGYTF. As DNA, the CDR3 is TGTGCCAGCAGTCAGGGGGGGCCCTATGGCTACACCTTC.